This T cell receptor (beta chain) was identified during a study of blood T cell repertoires in COVID-19. The wider study: Some COVID-19 samples were acute and others convalescent; all came from the United States, Italy and Spain. The cDNA or gDNA used as material had been derived from T cells, B-cell-depleted T cells, or PBMCs.

Source study methods: It was from reference gene primer amplification that nucleated cell counts were estimated. Sequencing was performed with immunoSEQ multiplex PCR; in TCRdb, only in-frame clones are kept and a portion is missing. From that table come the V and J calls and clone size; the DNA was used to work out D and trimming. This sample carries almost 200,000 clones, 85% to 90% of them seen once, and the ten largest clones take 0.78%. The TCR comes from a woman between 70 and 85 years old with acute or convalescent COVID-19. The sequenced sample was peripheral blood.

CDR3 nucleotides: TGCGCCAGCAGCCGGGGACTAGCGGGGGGGCTGTATGAGCAGTTCTTC. Translation: CASSRGLAGGLYEQFF. The chain uses TRBV4-1 and TRBJ2-1, with 16 bases matching TRBD2. This CDR3 contains 16 residues. Trimming at V came to 4 bases and at J to 8 bases, leaving 5 bases not matched to a gene. Germline CDR1 is MGHRA and CDR2 is YSYEKL.